This TCR beta chain was observed in a study of blood T cell repertoires in COVID-19. Study summary: Italy, Spain and the United States were the sources of the convalescent and acute COVID-19 samples. Nucleic acid was either cDNA or gDNA, and it came from T cells, B-cell-depleted T cells, or PBMCs.

Authors' data handling: From reference gene primer amplification, estimates of nucleated cell counts were derived. Measured with immunoSEQ multiplex PCR; TCRdb has only the in-frame clones, and not every one. V, J and clone size reflect that table, while D and trimming were determined from the DNA. The sample shows more than 60,000 clones, 86% of them seen only once. Those enrolled in Seattle joined during active infection and were followed longitudinally afterward. The sequencing input was peripheral blood. This clonotype originated in an elderly man with COVID-19, enrolled during active disease.

CDR3 in amino acids: CASGRGAGTDTQYF. DNA of the CDR3: TGCGCCAGCGGGCGCGGGGCTGGCACAGATACGCAGTATTTT. The rearrangement links TRBV4-3 to TRBJ2-3, with D possibly TRBD2 on 6 matching bases. The ends were cut back, 8 bases at V and 1 base at J, with 13 bases in the middle. This CDR3 region has 14 residues. The germline V gene encodes CDR1 LGHNA and CDR2 YSLEER.